This T cell receptor beta chain was profiled in a study of cytomegalovirus exposure and HLA in healthy donors. Whole-study findings and limits: The authors judged a highly shared variant cluster likely a sequencing artifact. Most CMV-associated TCR beta chains were later found to appear HLA-restricted.

The PCR contained 60 Vbeta and 13 Jbeta primers. Original processing notes: An analysis performed later counted 75 million to 80 million unique TCR beta chains (roughly 11 million of them shared). Using immunoSEQ multiplex PCR, the repertoire was profiled, and TCRdb retains in-frame clones only, with some absent. V and J calls and clone size are given by that table; D and trimming were obtained from the DNA. The sample has about 160,000 clones; over 70% are singletons. Germline CDR1 MNHEY, CDR2 SMNVEV (reference sequence). The CDR3 spans 14 residues. V lost 10 bases to trimming and J lost 1 base; unmatched junction nucleotides: 5. A note on this clone: No antigen is known for it.

The TCR originated in a woman between 50 and 59 years old in good health and CMV-seropositive. The chain is built from TRBV27 and TRBJ2-7, with 12 bases identical to TRBD2. Sequenced: PBMCs. The CDR3 DNA is TGTGCCACCCGGACTAGCGGGATTTCCTACGAGCAGTACTTC. It encodes CATRTSGISYEQYF.